Presented here are 9 T cell receptor beta chains from one specimen sequenced in a study of post-analysis software for immune sequencing data. No cognate antigen is known for these TCRs. Study-wide findings and caveats: Among several TRBV segments more frequent in patients than controls were TRBV5-6, TRBV5-1 and TRBV20-1.

Unique-molecular-identifier-tagged TCR beta cDNA libraries were used. A single record per CDR3 protein comes from TCRdb applying MiXCR to the PCR reads. The table shows hundreds of thousands of distinct CDR3 sequences, with around 44% occurring only once. The specimen was blood. These receptors were taken from a girl under 18 with multiple sclerosis.

The CDR3 protein is CASSLLGREETQYF. CDR3 nucleotides: TGCGCCAGCAGCTTGTTGGGCAGAGAAGAGACCCAGTACTTC. This chain links TRBV5-1 with TRBJ2-7; D gene ambiguous. The DNA end favors TRBJ2-5, so the J call may be wrong. This CDR3 is built from 14 residues. Germline assignment: CDR1 SGHRS and CDR2 YFSETQ.

This clonotype was recorded a few times. The chain couples TRBV5-1 to TRBJ1-2; a possible D gene is TRBD1 (5 bases). The CDR3 length is 15 residues. CDR1 and CDR2 from the germline V gene are SGHRS and YFSETQ. V was shortened by 0 bases and J by 2 bases, with 11 bases between the two germline ends. In DNA form, the CDR3 reads TGCGCCAGCAGCTTGGAACGACAGAAAAACTATGGCTACACCTTC. Its protein is CASSLERQKNYGYTF.

A few counts support this clonotype. A junction boundary mismatches the germline segment, possibly from a read error. The chain couples TRBV6-1 to TRBJ2-7, with unresolved D. There are 13 residues in the CDR3. The germline V gene has CDR1 MNHNS and CDR2 SASEGT. The chain's CDR3 is CASRELGPYEQYF. The CDR3 DNA sequence: TGTGCCAGCCGTGAGTTGGGCCCCTACGAGCAGTACTTC.

V and J are TRBV20-1 and TRBJ1-5; tentative D call: TRBD1 (5 bases). The germline CDR1 and CDR2 sequences are DFQATT and SNEGSKA (reference sequence). This CDR3 has 16 residues. Trimming shortened V by 2 bases and J by 6 bases, and 20 bases separated the two germline ends. CDR3 sequence reads: CSARPGRGGLGQPQHF. CDR3 nucleotide sequence: TGCAGTGCTAGACCCGGCCGGGGGGGTCTGGGTCAGCCCCAGCATTTT.

V and J are TRBV15 and TRBJ2-7, with D perhaps TRBD2 (6 bases). The V end was cut by 0 bases, the J end by 2 bases, with 11 bases between. The germline V gene has CDR1 LNHNV and CDR2 YYDKDF (reference sequence). This CDR3 spans 15 amino acids. The DNA of the CDR3 is TGTGCCACCAGCAGAGACCCTAGACTAGCCTACGAGCAGTACTTC. As protein: CATSRDPRLAYEQYF.

This chain links TRBV6-6 with TRBJ2-5; TRBD2 aligns across 9 bases. The junction had 11 bases not matched to a gene; V was cut back by 0 bases and J by 6 bases. The CDR3 runs 17 residues. CDR1 is MNHNY, CDR2 SVGAGI, per germline (reference sequence). The CDR3 region has the DNA TGTGCCAGCAGTTACTCGGGTGTGGCGGGGGGGCGGAAGACCCAGTACTTC. The encoded protein is CASSYSGVAGGRKTQYF.

The chain couples TRBV12-3 or TRBV12-4 to TRBJ1-1; 8 bases are shared with TRBD1. The CDR3 runs 14 residues. V was pared by 5 bases and J by 10 bases, with 12 bases of the junction left unmatched. The CDR3 sequence: CASSPDRGGSGAFF. The CDR3 bases are TGTGCCAGCAGTCCAGACAGGGGAGGATCAGGAGCTTTCTTT.

V gene TRBV7-9 combines with J gene TRBJ2-5, with 10 bases fitting TRBD1. This CDR3 comprises 16 residues. Germline loops: CDR1 SEHNR, CDR2 FQNEAQ (reference sequence). V shed 5 bases and J 2 bases; nucleotides not matched to a gene: 8. As DNA, the CDR3 is TGTGCCAGCAGCCACCTTATGGACAGGGGGCAAGAGACCCAGTACTTC. Its translation is CASSHLMDRGQETQYF. The full variable domain, in which reference TRBV7-9 and TRBJ2-5 provide the parts outside the CDR3, is DTGVSQNPRHKITKRGQNVTFRCDPISEHNRLYWYRQTLGQGPEFLTYFQNEAQLEKSRLLSDRFSAERPKGSFSTLEIQRTEQGDSAMYLCASSHLMDRGQETQYFGPGTRLLVL.

The chain has TRBV9 and TRBJ1-1; the D is unclear. Germline assignment: CDR1 SGDLS and CDR2 YYNGEE. V was trimmed by 2 bases and J by 2 bases, leaving 7 bases between them. This CDR3 contains 13 residues. In nucleotides, the CDR3 is TGTGCCAGCAGCGTCGGAGCAAACACTGAAGCTTTCTTT. This encodes CASSVGANTEAFF.